This passage covers 9 T cell receptor beta chains from one sample sequenced in a study of breast tumors, draining lymph nodes, adjacent tissues. Using its own MiXCR run on the multiplex PCR reads, TCRdb lists one record per CDR3 protein. Among 15,000 or so distinct CDR3 sequences, 45% to 70% were seen once, and the ten largest hold around 30%. The sequenced material came from tumor-adjacent breast tissue. These receptors originate from a female donor with breast cancer. Some clones in this sample may be carry-over from other donors' samples.

V and J are TRBV6-2 or TRBV6-3 and TRBJ1-6; D is perhaps TRBD1 (5 bases). The germline CDR1 and CDR2 sequences are MNHEY and SVGEGT. The CDR3 totals 13 residues. Trimming stripped 8 bases from V and 5 bases from J, with 10 bases between. CDR3 residues: CASSLRDNSPLHF. The CDR3 nucleotides are TGTGCCAGCTCCCTCAGGGATAATTCACCCCTCCACTTT.

This clonotype was counted ten times or more. The V and J genes are TRBV11-2 and TRBJ1-1; possibly TRBD1 for D (5 bases). Germline CDR1 is SGHAT and CDR2 is FQNNGV. V shed 2 bases and J shed 11 bases, with 21 bases lying between them. This CDR3 has 15 amino acids. CDR3 coding DNA: TGTGCCAGCAGCTTAAAAAGGGGAGGTCATCCTACGGCTTTCTTT. Encoded protein: CASSLKRGGHPTAFF.

This clonotype was found many times. The V gene is TRBV19, the J gene TRBJ1-3; D not certain. Per germline, CDR1 LNHDA and CDR2 SQIVND (reference sequence). V was shortened by 6 bases and J by 0 bases, with 6 bases between the two germline ends. This CDR3 comprises 13 residues. The CDR3 region is CASRFSSGNTIYF. CDR3 bases: TGTGCCAGTAGGTTCAGCTCTGGAAACACCATATATTTT.

The chain combines TRBV5-1 with TRBJ2-7; D not resolved. Germline CDR1 is SGHRS and CDR2 is YFSETQ. Trimming took 2 bases from V and 3 from J, leaving 6 bases between them. The CDR3 is 12 residues long. DNA of the CDR3: TGCGCCAGCAGCTTCCGCGGCTACGAGCAGTACTTC. It translates to CASSFRGYEQYF.

About this clonotype: A read error may account for a junction end that differs from germline. DNA for the CDR3: TGTGTCAGCTCACCACAGGGAGGGAAGACCCGGTACTTC. Its translation is CVSSPQGGKTRYF. The J gene is TRBJ2-5, the V gene TRBV18, with D perhaps TRBD2 (7 bases). This CDR3 contains 13 residues. Germline-derived CDR1 and CDR2 are KGHSH and LQKENI.

This clonotype was detected many times. A much larger clone is a single base away; this may be a read error. The V and J genes are TRBV20-1 and TRBJ1-2; D is perhaps TRBD1 (6 bases). The CDR3 totals 12 residues. Germline CDR1 reads DFQATT; CDR2 reads SNEGSKA (reference sequence). As DNA, the CDR3 is TGCAGTGCATGGGACACCGCCTATGGCTCCACCTTC. It is translated as CSAWDTAYGSTF.

This chain links TRBV2 with TRBJ2-5, with unresolved D. Trimming removed 3 bases at V and 5 bases at J, with 13 bases between. The CDR3 totals 14 residues. CDR1 and CDR2 (germline): SNHLY, FYNNEI. The DNA for the CDR3 is TGTGCCAGCAGTGAGGCCACGTCAAGGGAGACCCAGTACTTC. This codes for CASSEATSRETQYF.

This clonotype has ten or more counts. The V and J genes are TRBV3-1 and TRBJ1-1; D remains unclear. Germline V gene data show CDR1 as LGHDT and CDR2 as YNNKEL (reference sequence). Between the trimmed V and J ends, which lost 4 bases and 8 bases, there was a span of 14 bases. The CDR3 sequence is 13 residues long. This chain's CDR3 is CASSLSLAGEAFF. In DNA, the CDR3 is TGTGCCAGCAGCCTTTCCCTGGCGGGGGAAGCTTTCTTT.

This clonotype was recorded at least ten times. A read error may be the cause here, since a much bigger clone is one base away. This chain joins TRBV20-1 and TRBJ1-4; D remains unclear. The CDR3 contains 14 residues. V was clipped by 7 bases and J by 5 bases, with 17 bases between them. CDR1 and CDR2 (germline): DFQATT, SNEGSKA (reference sequence). The CDR3 spells CSVPDRSVNEKLFF. Here the CDR3 DNA reads TGCAGTGTCCCGGACCGATCCGTAAATGAAAAACTGTTTTTT.